The 3 T cell receptor beta chains given below trace back to one sample, sequenced in a study of regulatory T cells in long-lasting Graves disease. The time point: newly diagnosed GD, antithyroid drugs for less than 3 months. The TCR library was prepared using RNA isolated from PBMCs. With iRepertoire HTBI primers and Arm-PCR of CDR3 regions, TCR beta libraries were built. One entry per CDR3 protein results from TCRdb running MiXCR on the multiplex PCR reads. The sample contains about 530,000 distinct CDR3 sequences, about 16% of which appear only once. The sample was also linked to a second study, of T cells in Graves' hyperthyroidism and ophthalmopathy.

Sequenced here: peripheral blood mononuclear cells (PBMCs), sampled at new diagnosis, from a patient treated with antithyroid drugs. These receptors came from a woman aged 40-65 years with Graves disease.

The table lists this clonotype with many counts. The chain links TRBV5-1 to TRBJ2-7; possibly TRBD1 or TRBD2 for D (7 bases each). The V end was cut by 2 bases, the J end by 3 bases, with 15 bases between. Germline V gene sequence: CDR1 SGHRS, CDR2 YFSETQ. The CDR3 length is 15 residues. CDR3 amino acids: CASSLGGGGFYEQYF. Written as DNA, the CDR3 is TGCGCCAGCAGCTTAGGGGGAGGGGGCTTCTACGAGCAGTACTTC.

In this sample, this clonotype turned up once. The V gene is TRBV7-9, the J gene TRBJ1-2, with 10 bases aligning to TRBD1. Germline assignment: CDR1 SEHNR and CDR2 FQNEAQ (reference sequence). The length of the CDR3 is 15 residues. The V gene end was trimmed by 4 bases and the J gene end by 6 bases; junction bases not matched to a gene: 8. Here the CDR3 DNA reads TGTGCCAGCAGCTCGAACCGGGACAGGGGACATGGCTACACCTTC. Amino acid sequence: CASSSNRDRGHGYTF.

This clonotype was seen a few times. The chain joins TRBV20-1 to TRBJ1-2, with 7 bases matching TRBD1. Losses at the gene ends were 0 bases for V and 3 bases for J; bases not matched to a gene: 4. The CDR3 is made up of 14 amino acids. Germline V gene sequence: CDR1 DFQATT, CDR2 SNEGSKA (reference sequence). This CDR3 is CSARDTRGHYGYTF. The CDR3 coding sequence is TGCAGTGCTAGAGATACAAGGGGGCACTATGGCTACACCTTC.